This T cell receptor beta chain came from a study of blood T cell repertoires in COVID-19. At the level of the study: Samples of COVID-19 (acute and convalescent) were obtained from the United States, Italy and Spain. T cells, B-cell-depleted T cells, or PBMCs supplied cDNA or gDNA.

Authors' processing steps: How many nucleated cells were present was estimated from reference gene primer amplification. Some clones are missing from TCRdb's copy, which holds only in-frame ones; the method was immunoSEQ multiplex PCR. V and J calls and clone size are given by that table; D and trimming were obtained from the DNA. The table lists fewer than 65,000 clones, 90% of them singletons, with about 4% in the top ten. Per germline, CDR1 SGHNT and CDR2 YENEEA. The CDR3 extends over 16 amino acids. Trimming removed 3 bases at V and 0 bases at J, with 11 bases between. The chain employs TRBV11-3 and TRBJ1-4; perhaps TRBD1 as D (6 bases). Sequencing was carried out using peripheral blood. The source is a middle-aged man with acute or convalescent COVID-19. CDR3 nucleotides: TGTGCCAGCAGCTTTGGACAGAGTGCAACTAATGAAAAACTGTTTTTT. It is translated as CASSFGQSATNEKLFF.